What follows describes a single T cell receptor beta chain. Its target is not known. TCRdb redid the calling of the reads with MiXCR, one entry per CDR3 protein. The sample records about 890,000 distinct CDR3 sequences, 31% being singletons. This entry is derived from a study of T cell repertoires in cytomegalovirus infection. This CDR3 is 14 amino acids long. Germline V gives CDR1 KGHDR, CDR2 SFDVKD. The V gene lost 2 bases and the J gene lost 8 bases, with 12 bases spanning the gap. Notes on the study in general: In two of eight donors, the top clonotype was HLA-C-restricted CMV-specific. Cumulative public TCR beta family frequency identified carriers of CMV plus the relevant HLA.

This sequence was found in a human donor in good health (CMV status not recorded). Some clones in this sample may be carry-over from other donors' samples. This sample comprised cultured CD8+ T cells from PBMCs, obtained from culture after CMV antigen stimulation. The gene calls are TRBV24-1 and TRBJ1-5; D might be TRBD1 (6 bases). CDR3 amino acids: CATSDWDRDKPQHF. In nucleotides, the CDR3 is TGTGCCACCAGTGATTGGGACCGGGACAAGCCCCAGCATTTT.